Below, 21 T cell receptor beta chains from the same sample are listed, as sequenced in a study of T cell therapy after organ transplantation (dated by TCRdb to the late 2010s). Which antigens these TCRs recognize remains unknown. Preparation of the library involved the immunoSEQ multiplex PCR assay. The source is immuneACCESS, and TCRdb retained only in-frame sequences with V and J called. Part of the clones is not carried over; for the studies checked, unresolved V genes explain less than half of this, and the remainder is unexplained. For this sample there are 51,000 or so clones; 94% appear just once. Around 3.1% of the sample comes from the top ten. The sample's time point label is to be understood as: before start of T cell therapy. The starting material was CD8+ T cells from blood, obtained before autologous CMV-specific T cell therapy. These receptors were taken from a human patient who had received a solid organ transplant and had CMV disease.

V usage is TRBV2 and J usage is TRBJ2-1, with a possible D match to TRBD2 (6 bases). V was shortened by 6 bases and J by 2 bases, with 14 bases between the two germline ends. The CDR3 is 15 residues long. The V gene's germline CDR1 is SNHLY and CDR2 FYNNEI. The DNA for the CDR3 is TGTGCCAGCAGGTCGATAGCGGCAACCTACAATGAGCAGTTCTTC. Translation gives CASRSIAATYNEQFF.

V is TRBV2 and J is TRBJ1-4, with D uncertain. The germline V gene encodes CDR1 SNHLY and CDR2 FYNNEI. V was shortened by 2 bases and J by 2 bases, with 9 bases between the two germline ends. The CDR3 totals 15 residues. CDR3 protein: CASSELGTTNEKLFF. CDR3 coding DNA: TGTGCCAGCAGTGAACTGGGCACGACTAATGAAAAACTGTTTTTT.

This chain links TRBV2 with TRBJ1-3; weak D call: TRBD1 (5 bases). The CDR3 is 17 residues long. CDR1 and CDR2 from the germline V gene are SNHLY and FYNNEI. V lost 8 bases, J lost 0 bases, and 20 bases lay in between. The CDR3 DNA is TGTGCCAGCCATGGCGGGGCGGCAGATTCCTCTGGAAACACCATATATTTT. Translation: CASHGGAADSSGNTIYF.

The chain combines TRBV11-1 with TRBJ2-1; 8 bases are a match to TRBD1. Unmatched junction bases numbered 12, after V lost 3 bases and J lost 8 bases. This CDR3 comprises 16 residues. CDR1 is SGHAT, CDR2 FQDESV, per germline (reference sequence). CDR3 sequence (DNA): TGTGCCAGCAGCTTGGAAGCAGGACAGGGTGGCGATGAGCAGTTCTTC. Translated: CASSLEAGQGGDEQFF. The full variable domain, with the rest looked up from reference TRBV11-1 and TRBJ2-1, is EAEVAQSPRYKITEKSQAVAFWCDPISGHATLYWYRQILGQGPELLVQFQDESVVDDSQLPKDRFSAERLKGVDSTLKIQPAELGDSAMYLCASSLEAGQGGDEQFFGPGTRLTVL.

This chain connects TRBV4-1 to TRBJ2-3, with 9 positions matching TRBD2. V shed 3 bases, J shed 2 bases, and the junction held 6 bases outside the gene matches. The CDR3 totals 16 residues. In germline, CDR1 is MGHRA, CDR2 YSYEKL. This CDR3 is CASSQVGGGVTDTQYF. The CDR3 coding sequence is TGCGCCAGCAGCCAGGTCGGCGGGGGGGTCACAGATACGCAGTATTTT.

The chain couples TRBV5-4 to TRBJ2-7; TRBD2 matches 8 bases. Germline assignment: CDR1 SGHNT and CDR2 YYREEE (reference sequence). The V and J ends lost 0 bases and 2 bases, in that order; junction bases with no gene match: 10. The CDR3 covers 17 residues. The CDR3 reads CASSLALGSGATYEQYF. The DNA for the CDR3 is TGTGCCAGCAGCTTGGCCCTCGGTAGCGGGGCTACCTACGAGCAGTACTTC.

The V and J genes are TRBV4-3 and TRBJ2-7; a weak D match, TRBD2 (6 bases). Trimming stripped 3 bases from V and 0 bases from J, with 6 bases between. This CDR3 has 13 residues. Per the germline V gene, CDR1 is LGHNA and CDR2 is YSLEER. The CDR3 protein is CASSQGGSYEQYF. DNA of the CDR3: TGCGCCAGCAGCCAGGGGGGCTCCTACGAGCAGTACTTC.

V and J are TRBV7-6 and TRBJ1-5; no definite D call. The CDR3 covers 15 residues. V was clipped by 7 bases and J by 2 bases, with 15 bases between them. In germline, CDR1 is SGHVS, CDR2 FNYEAQ. Here the CDR3 reads CASTKLPSGNQPQHF. Here the CDR3 DNA reads TGTGCCAGCACCAAACTCCCGAGCGGCAATCAGCCCCAGCATTTT.

This clone was recorded once. The chain combines TRBV4-1 with TRBJ2-7, with 8 bases matching TRBD1. The CDR3 totals 16 residues. With V trimmed by 0 bases and J by 4 bases, 8 bases remained unmatched. Germline V CDR1 and CDR2: MGHRA, YSYEKL. CDR3 amino acids: CASSQDRTGNGYEQYF. As DNA, the CDR3 is TGCGCCAGCAGCCAAGATCGGACAGGGAACGGTTACGAGCAGTACTTC.

The genes are TRBV18 and TRBJ1-2, with D possibly being TRBD1 (5 bases). The germline V gene has CDR1 KGHSH and CDR2 LQKENI. The CDR3 is 16 amino acids. Trimming cost V 0 bases and J 4 bases, with 15 bases left between them. The DNA for the CDR3 is TGTGCCAGCTCACCACCGGGGGTCGGGTTTATCTATGGCTACACCTTC. Amino acids: CASSPPGVGFIYGYTF.

This rearrangement joins TRBV19 to TRBJ2-3; TRBD2 is a possible D gene (5 bases). Germline CDR1 LNHDA, CDR2 SQIVND (reference sequence). Trimming left V 7 bases short and J 4 bases short, with 12 bases between. This CDR3 is built from 13 residues. In DNA, the CDR3 is TGTGCCAGTAACGACCTGAGGGCAGATACGCAGTATTTT. Protein sequence: CASNDLRADTQYF. Full variable domain (remainder filled in from reference TRBV19 and TRBJ2-3): DGGITQSPKYLFRKEGQNVTLSCEQNLNHDAMYWYRQDPGQGLRLIYYSQIVNDFQKGDIAEGYSVSREKKESFPLTVTSAQKNPTAFYLCASNDLRADTQYFGPGTRLTVL.

The rearrangement joins TRBV5-6 to TRBJ2-7; D not resolved. Trimming pared 0 bases from V and 2 bases from J, leaving 6 bases between. This CDR3 has 13 residues. CDR1 and CDR2 (germline): SGHDT, YYEEEE. This CDR3 reads CASSLGRTYEQYF. CDR3 nucleotides: TGTGCCAGCAGCTTGGGACGGACCTACGAGCAGTACTTC.

The CDR3 region has the DNA TGTGCCAGCAGCCCCGGGACAGGGTATCCCGGGGAGCTGTTTTTT. It yields the protein CASSPGTGYPGELFF. The chain employs TRBV7-9 and TRBJ2-2; 9 positions match TRBD1. J gave up 6 bases and V 5 bases, and 7 bases lay outside the gene matches. Germline CDR1 SEHNR, CDR2 FQNEAQ (reference sequence). CDR3 size: 15 residues.

The chain recombines TRBV5-4 with TRBJ2-1, with 10 positions matching TRBD2. The CDR3 spans 16 residues. The V gene's germline CDR1 is SGHNT and CDR2 YYREEE (reference sequence). Trimming at V came to 2 bases and at J to 7 bases, leaving 9 bases not matched to a gene. CDR3 DNA sequence: TGTGCCAGCAGCTTTAGGCTAGCGGGAGTGATGAATGAGCAGTTCTTC. Its translation: CASSFRLAGVMNEQFF.

The rearrangement uses TRBV19 and TRBJ1-1; D remains ambiguous. V dropped 3 bases and J dropped 5 bases, with 4 bases sitting between them. This CDR3 is built from 11 residues. Looked up from germline, CDR1 is LNHDA and CDR2 is SQIVND (reference sequence). CDR3 in amino acids: CASSIGTEAFF. The CDR3 DNA is TGTGCCAGTAGTATCGGGACTGAAGCTTTCTTT.

V is TRBV6-6 and J is TRBJ2-7; 9 bases map to TRBD1. The CDR3 length is 16 residues. Germline V gene sequence: CDR1 MNHNY, CDR2 SVGAGI (reference sequence). V was pared by 6 bases and J by 4 bases, with 13 bases of the junction left unmatched. DNA of the CDR3: TGTGCCAGCAGCCCTACCGACAGGGGGAACATTTACGAGCAGTACTTC. Translating it yields CASSPTDRGNIYEQYF.

This chain connects TRBV7-9 to TRBJ1-1; possible D gene TRBD1, 6 bases. The V and J ends lost 7 bases and 0 bases respectively, with 12 bases between them. In germline, CDR1 is SEHNR, CDR2 FQNEAQ (reference sequence). This CDR3 has 14 residues. The CDR3 loop is CASIPGHLNTEAFF. In DNA, the CDR3 is TGTGCCAGCATCCCGGGACACTTGAACACTGAAGCTTTCTTT.

The chain carries TRBV4-1 and TRBJ2-1, with D uncertain. CDR1 MGHRA and CDR2 YSYEKL come from the germline V gene. This CDR3 is 13 amino acids long. V gave up 3 bases and J gave up 8 bases, with 11 bases separating them. This CDR3 reads CASSHPGDDEQFF. CDR3 bases: TGCGCCAGCAGCCACCCTGGTGATGATGAGCAGTTCTTC.

V gene TRBV6-5 combines with J gene TRBJ2-2; 7 bases line up with TRBD1. Germline V gives CDR1 MNHEY, CDR2 SVGAGI. This CDR3 has 15 residues. V dropped 7 bases and J dropped 3; count of bases not matched to a gene: 8. The CDR3 here is CASTVGQAYTGELFF. CDR3 DNA: TGTGCCAGCACCGTTGGACAGGCCTACACCGGGGAGCTGTTTTTT.

The chain links TRBV30 to TRBJ1-2, with a weak D call TRBD1 (5 bases). Trimming cost V 1 base and J 4 bases, with 13 bases left between them. The V gene's germline CDR1 is GTSNPN and CDR2 SVGIG (reference sequence). The CDR3 is 14 amino acids. CDR3 DNA: TGTGCCTGGAGTGATGGGGGGTTGGGCTATGGCTACACCTTC. It translates to CAWSDGGLGYGYTF.

The rearrangement uses TRBV5-4 and TRBJ1-1; possible D gene TRBD1, 5 bases. The CDR3 has 14 residues. Germline-derived CDR1 and CDR2 are SGHNT and YYREEE (reference sequence). Trimming shortened V by 0 bases and J by 0 bases, and 6 bases separated the two germline ends. The CDR3 DNA sequence: TGTGCCAGCAGCTTGGGGACACTGAACACTGAAGCTTTCTTT. It translates to CASSLGTLNTEAFF.